A single T cell receptor (beta chain) is shown here with its context. This clone was counted a few times. Its binding antigen is unknown. No much larger clone exists at a distance of one base, and base qualities are not known. This sample was included in a study of beta chain features in type 1 diabetes (dated by TCRdb to 2016 to 2019). Study-level background: No differences in mean age, gender distribution, total cell number or subset yield were found between patients and healthy donors. A total of some 100,000,000 sorted cells were examined across all samples, and a strong correlation was observed between cell number per subset and RNA yield. In the study, TCRB repertoires of sorted circulating CD4+ T cell subsets from recently diagnosed type 1 diabetes patients were compared with those of matched healthy donors. Whereas all 30 or so donors provided naive and central memory subsets, regulatory and stem cell-like memory subsets were isolated from just 8 patients and roughly 8 healthy donors. The study at large found these results: PCR might favor shorter templates, but patient and control samples were amplified and corrected together, so any skew would affect both groups equally. Because cDNA rather than genomic DNA was sequenced, highly expressing activated cells could have been over-represented, although no difference in activation and CD3 levels was found between groups. The naive, central memory and regulatory TCRB repertoires appeared to resemble one another more closely among patients than among healthy donors. In all four CD4+ subsets, TCRB CDR3 length was moderately but significantly shorter in type 1 diabetes patients. Only small numbers of individuals were included in the HLA sub-analyses, which left unresolved whether HLA type had any influence on TCRB rearrangement. At VDJ recombination sites, patients with type 1 diabetes made fewer insertions and deleted more nucleotides, a pattern implying thymic rearrangement abnormalities.

The germline V gene gives CDR1 as SGHNT and CDR2 as YENEEA. Trimming costs V 5 bases and J 1 base, and their ends lie 5 bases apart. The CDR3 numbers 12 residues from cysteine through phenylalanine. Just the 36-base CDR3 DNA is kept, in frame starting at base 1. The entire isolated RNA was reverse transcribed using the High Capacity cDNA Reverse Transcription Kit, and thus expressed TCRB transcripts were sequenced. Deep immunoSEQ sequencing was applied to naive, central memory and regulatory T cell samples, giving an average of about 3.4 million total reads per sample. Sorted cells were lysed in RLT buffer, and RNA was extracted using DNase-treated RNeasy Micro or Mini kits according to cell number. Each cell subset was processed on its own to prevent cross-contamination, while patient and healthy donor samples were processed together. The immunoSEQ multiplex PCR was used to amplify TCRB sequences from cDNA, yielding 87-bp fragments that span the CDR3 region. Sequencing of the amplicons was done on the Illumina HiSeq platform. The paper's data handling went like this. PCR bias was corrected computationally using synthetic template baselines, and reads within Hamming distance 2 were collapsed, with unmergeable singletons discarded. By aligning reads against IMGT, V, D and J genes, CDR3 length, and insertions or deletions at six rearrangement sites were assigned. Within each subset, clonotype counts were normalized to the number of sorted cells before true diversity and Gini coefficients were calculated with the tcR R package. Repertoire sharing was quantified using the overlap coefficient calculated on TCRB nucleotide sequences. Out-of-frame TCRB sequences from naive cells were analyzed as a proxy for the pre-selection repertoire. As stored in TCRdb, this immuneACCESS dataset retains in-frame rearrangements with V and J assigned. A fraction of the clones does not appear; measured against another copy, unresolved V genes explain less than half of the discrepancy, and the remainder lacks a known reason. V and J calls and clone size are those listed in that table; D and trimming were worked out from the DNA. In all, the sample holds a few hundred thousand clones, and about 15% of those were seen once. About 0.018% of the sample comes from the top ten.

Each donor gave one peripheral blood draw, averaging approximately 0.12 L, which was collected into heparinised tubes. Using a panel that included CD45RO, CCR7, CD25, CD127, CD95 and CD27, naive, central memory, regulatory and stem cell-like memory CD4+ T cells were sorted on a BD FACSAria II. All sorted populations exceeded 98% purity. PBMCs were isolated right away by Lymphoprep density gradient centrifugation and were stained directly, without culture. To minimize batch effects, samples were stained and sorted in pairs, one healthy donor with one patient per experiment. The sequence joins TRBV11-3 to TRBJ1-1, with an unclear D gene assignment. This clonotype was obtained from a young man with type 1 diabetes. Sequencing input: naive CD4+ T cells from blood. In the paper's terms, the cell subset or site label means: true naive CD4+ T cells. CDR3 loop: CASSPWNTEAFF. The sequence in DNA is TGTGCCAGCAGCCCGTGGAACACTGAAGCTTTCTTT.